The next 29 T cell receptor beta chains were all read from a single sample in a study of blood T cells in healthy people across ages. Combining a sample-barcoded 5' primer with a J-beta primer mix, a second PCR ran for roughly 6 to 12 cycles. TCRdb independently ran MiXCR on the 5' RACE reads; one entry per CDR3 protein. Of hundreds of thousands of distinct CDR3 sequences in the sample, around 48% were seen once. Sequencing was carried out using blood. The origin of the receptors is a woman in her sixties or seventies in good health.

The chain recombines TRBV27 with TRBJ2-5; D is uncertain. Germline values: CDR1 MNHEY, CDR2 SMNVEV (reference sequence). The CDR3 sequence is 15 residues long. V was clipped by 5 bases and J by 11 bases, with 24 bases between them. The CDR3 spells CASSLPGRKLNEQYF. CDR3 DNA sequence: TGTGCCAGCAGTCTCCCGGGTCGAAAGCTGAATGAGCAGTACTTC.

This clonotype was picked up a small number of times. The J gene is TRBJ2-7, the V gene TRBV6-2 or TRBV6-3; D ambiguous. The germline V gene has CDR1 MNHEY and CDR2 SVGEGT. The CDR3 length is 14 residues. The germline V and J ends were trimmed by 4 bases and 0 bases, with 10 bases remaining between them. The CDR3 region has the DNA TGTGCCAGCAGTTTCGACTGGAGCTCCTACGAGCAGTACTTC. This gives the protein CASSFDWSSYEQYF.

The chain employs TRBV28 and TRBJ2-5; 7 bases fit TRBD2. The CDR3 runs to 14 residues. Germline CDR1 is MDHEN and CDR2 is SYDVKM. J was trimmed by 3 bases and V by 9 bases; bases with no gene match: 10. The CDR3 region is CASLDWGGEETQYF. In DNA form, the CDR3 reads TGTGCCAGTTTGGATTGGGGGGGTGAAGAGACCCAGTACTTC.

This clonotype was observed a few times. V and J are TRBV7-9 and TRBJ2-7; 8 bases map to TRBD2. The CDR3 extends over 18 amino acids. The ends lost 2 bases at V and 5 bases at J; junction bases unmatched: 17. Per the germline V gene, CDR1 is SEHNR and CDR2 is FQNEAQ (reference sequence). CDR3 sequence (DNA): TGTGCCAGCAGCTTATCTAGGTGGGATCGCGGGAGGCTCCACGAGCAGTACTTC. Translating it yields CASSLSRWDRGRLHEQYF.

This clonotype was seen only a few times. This rearrangement joins TRBV20-1 to TRBJ1-2, with D possibly TRBD1 on 5 matching bases. Trimming took off 3 bases at V and 8 bases at J, with 16 bases between the two ends. This CDR3 contains 13 residues. Germline CDR1 reads DFQATT; CDR2 reads SNEGSKA (reference sequence). The CDR3 spells CSARGSTVTGYTF. Here the CDR3 DNA reads TGCAGTGCTAGGGGGTCGACAGTTACAGGCTACACCTTC.

The chain is built from TRBV7-9 and TRBJ2-2, with 7 bases lining up with TRBD2. Germline loops: CDR1 SEHNR, CDR2 FQNEAQ (reference sequence). J was trimmed by 0 bases and V by 3 bases; bases with no gene match: 7. The CDR3 runs 17 residues. The CDR3 DNA reads TGTGCCAGCAGCTTGTTGGGCGGGAGAGCGAACACCGGGGAGCTGTTTTTT. It codes for CASSLLGGRANTGELFF.

The chain combines TRBV7-9 with TRBJ1-2; 10 bases are a match to TRBD1. The CDR3 extends over 15 amino acids. Germline V lookup: CDR1 SEHNR, CDR2 FQNEAQ (reference sequence). V lost 5 bases, J lost 3 bases, and 6 bases stayed unmatched. The CDR3 bases are TGTGCCAGCAGCCCCGGACAGGGGGTCGACTATGGCTACACCTTC. It specifies CASSPGQGVDYGYTF.

This clonotype showed up many times. The rearrangement joins TRBV7-2 to TRBJ2-5; weak D call: TRBD2 (5 bases). Trimming removed 1 base at V and 1 base at J, with 7 bases between. The CDR3 has 14 residues. Germline assignment: CDR1 SGHTA and CDR2 FQGNSA. CDR3 sequence reads: CASSLVGSQETQYF. The CDR3, as DNA: TGTGCCAGCAGCTTAGTAGGGAGCCAAGAGACCCAGTACTTC.

This clonotype came up once. This chain links TRBV28 with TRBJ2-4; D could derive from TRBD1 or TRBD2 (5 bases each). With the DNA end fitting TRBJ2-7 better, the J assignment may be wrong. This CDR3 is built from 15 residues. Germline V gene lookup returns CDR1 MDHEN and CDR2 SYDVKM. The CDR3 nucleotides are TGTGCCAGCACTATCAGGGTACGGGGTAACTACGAGCAGTACTTC. It is translated as CASTIRVRGNYEQYF.

Details on this clonotype: A much bigger clone sits one base away, suggesting this may be a read error. The chain employs TRBV15 and TRBJ2-1; 9 positions agree with TRBD2. Per germline, CDR1 LNHNV and CDR2 YYDKDF (reference sequence). The CDR3 sequence is 15 residues long. The CDR3 region has the DNA TGTCCCACCAGCCCAATTAGCGGGAGTAAAGGGGAGCAGTTCTTC. Translated: CPTSPISGSKGEQFF.

The V gene is TRBV12-3 or TRBV12-4, the J gene TRBJ2-6, with D perhaps TRBD2 (6 bases). V was trimmed by 6 bases and J by 0 bases, leaving 15 bases between them. This CDR3 spans 17 amino acids. In nucleotides, the CDR3 is TGTGCCAGCAGCCAGGGCACTAGCAGCTCTGGGGCCAACGTCCTGACTTTC. It translates to CASSQGTSSSGANVLTF.

This clonotype was detected only a few times. The genes are TRBV6-1 and TRBJ2-7; 7 positions match TRBD1. V lost 0 bases, J lost 0 bases, and 2 bases stayed unmatched. The CDR3 is 15 amino acids. Germline V lookup: CDR1 MNHNS, CDR2 SASEGT. Written as DNA, the CDR3 is TGTGCCAGCAGTGAAGCCGGGACAGTCTCCTACGAGCAGTACTTC. Protein: CASSEAGTVSYEQYF.

This chain connects TRBV7-2 to TRBJ2-1; 9 nucleotides agree with TRBD2. The CDR3 loop spans 15 amino acids. Germline V gene data show CDR1 as SGHTA and CDR2 as FQGNSA. V lost 5 bases to trimming and J lost 6 bases; unmatched junction nucleotides: 8. The CDR3 protein is CASSKASGNGNEQFF. DNA for the CDR3: TGTGCCAGCAGCAAGGCTAGCGGGAATGGCAATGAGCAGTTCTTC.

This clonotype was recorded a few times. The V gene is TRBV5-1, the J gene TRBJ1-2; 9 bases agree with TRBD1. J was trimmed by 5 bases and V by 4 bases; bases with no gene match: 9. Germline CDR1 SGHRS, CDR2 YFSETQ. The CDR3 loop spans 15 amino acids. This CDR3 reads CASSEGQGLIYGYTF. Written as DNA, the CDR3 is TGCGCCAGCAGCGAGGGACAGGGACTGATATATGGCTACACCTTC.

This clonotype was seen more than once but under ten times. The chain has TRBV5-1 and TRBJ2-7; 14 nucleotides line up with TRBD2. Losses at the gene ends were 2 bases for V and 1 base for J; bases not matched to a gene: 8. This CDR3 region has 18 residues. The V gene's germline CDR1 is SGHRS and CDR2 YFSETQ. CDR3 nucleotide sequence: TGCGCCAGCAGCTTAGGACTAGCGGGAGGCACACCGTCCTACGAGCAGTACTTC. Encoded protein: CASSLGLAGGTPSYEQYF.

The V gene is TRBV29-1, the J gene TRBJ2-4; the match to TRBD2 covers 7 bases. TRBJ2-5 matches the DNA end more closely, so the J call is doubtful. Germline V gene lookup returns CDR1 SQVTM and CDR2 ANQGSEA. The CDR3 loop spans 13 amino acids. CDR3 protein: CSVRGSGGETQYF. Written as DNA, the CDR3 is TGCAGCGTCCGCGGGAGCGGTGGGGAGACCCAGTACTTC.

V gene TRBV6-2 or TRBV6-3 combines with J gene TRBJ2-2, with D possibly TRBD1 on 5 matching bases. V lost 7 bases and J 0 bases, leaving 12 bases between the germline ends. The CDR3 covers 15 residues. Germline CDR1 and CDR2: MNHEY and SVGEGT. The CDR3 nucleotides read TGTGCCAGCAAAAAGGGGCCCGCGAACACCGGGGAGCTGTTTTTT. This codes for CASKKGPANTGELFF.

The V and J genes are TRBV7-2 and TRBJ1-4; D remains unclear. The CDR3 is 12 residues long. V was trimmed by 2 bases and J by 9 bases, leaving 7 bases between them. CDR1 is SGHTA and CDR2 is FQGNSA in the germline V gene. CDR3 region: CASSLFDQKLFF. The CDR3 DNA reads as TGTGCCAGCAGCTTATTTGATCAAAAACTGTTTTTT.

This clonotype was seen once. The chain is built from TRBV15 and TRBJ2-2; weak D call: TRBD1 (6 bases). The CDR3 is 16 residues long. V was shortened by 0 bases and J by 7 bases, with 15 bases between the two germline ends. Germline values: CDR1 LNHNV, CDR2 YYDKDF (reference sequence). CDR3 nucleotides: TGTGCCACCAGCAGAGATATGGGGGCTAAGGGCGGGGAGCTGTTTTTT. Its translation is CATSRDMGAKGGELFF. Full variable domain (outside the CDR3, taken from reference TRBV15 and TRBJ2-2): DAMVIQNPRYQVTQFGKPVTLSCSQTLNHNVMYWYQQKSSQAPKLLFHYYDKDFNNEADTPDNFQSRRPNTSFCFLDIRSPGLGDTAMYLCATSRDMGAKGGELFFGEGSRLTVL.

V is TRBV12-3 or TRBV12-4 and J is TRBJ1-1; D unresolved. The CDR3 is made up of 12 amino acids. Trimming removed 6 bases from V and 8 bases from J, with 13 bases in between. Here the CDR3 reads CASSQPTPEAFF. DNA of the CDR3: TGTGCCAGCAGCCAACCGACGCCAGAAGCTTTCTTT.

V is TRBV12-3 or TRBV12-4 and J is TRBJ2-7; 12 bases fit TRBD2. CDR3 length equals 18 residues. Unmatched junction bases numbered 11, after V lost 2 bases and J lost 3 bases. The CDR3: CASSLSPGLAGRNYEQYF. CDR3 bases: TGTGCCAGCAGTTTATCCCCGGGACTAGCGGGCCGCAACTACGAGCAGTACTTC.

Details on this clonotype: The junction shows a germline mismatch at one end, possibly a read error. V is TRBV20-1 and J is TRBJ2-7; D possibly corresponds to TRBD1 (6 bases). The germline CDR1 and CDR2 sequences are DFQATT and SNEGSKA (reference sequence). The CDR3 has 14 residues. The CDR3 bases are TGCAGTGCCCTCCCCCGCAGGGGTTTGTACGAGCGGTACTTC. Protein product: CSALPRRGLYERYF.

The chain joins TRBV28 to TRBJ2-3; 10 nucleotides agree with TRBD1. The CDR3 is made up of 16 amino acids. V lost 7 bases, J lost 2 bases, and 9 bases stayed unmatched. Germline assignment: CDR1 MDHEN and CDR2 SYDVKM. In DNA, the CDR3 is TGTGCCAGCACGCCCCATGGGACAGGGGACACAGATACGCAGTATTTT. It translates to CASTPHGTGDTDTQYF.

The V call is TRBV4-2, the J call TRBJ2-3; TRBD2 matches 9 bases. Trimming cost V 4 bases and J 4 bases; bases outside gene matches: 6. CDR1 is LGHNA, CDR2 YNFKEQ, per germline. The CDR3 covers 15 residues. The DNA for the CDR3 is TGTGCCAGCAGCCCGGGACTAGCTTTTGCAGATACGCAGTATTTT. Amino acids: CASSPGLAFADTQYF.

The chain uses TRBV27 and TRBJ2-1; 11 bases map to TRBD2. The end of the DNA is better explained by TRBJ2-7, so the J call may be wrong. Germline V gene sequence: CDR1 MNHEY, CDR2 SMNVEV (reference sequence). This CDR3 region has 18 residues. CDR3 in amino acids: CASSLSTSGDSSYNEQYF. CDR3 sequence (DNA): TGTGCCAGCAGTTTATCGACTAGCGGGGATAGCTCCTACAATGAGCAGTACTTC.

V and J are TRBV20-1 and TRBJ2-5; either TRBD1 or TRBD2 may supply D (7 bases each). CDR3 length: 15 residues. Trimming took off 5 bases at V and 2 bases at J, with 18 bases between the two ends. Per germline, CDR1 DFQATT and CDR2 SNEGSKA (reference sequence). The CDR3 DNA reads TGCAGTGCTGAAGCGGGGACAGCGAAACAAGAGACCCAGTACTTC. Translation: CSAEAGTAKQETQYF.

This clonotype occurred once. The rearrangement links TRBV5-1 to TRBJ2-7; tentative D call: TRBD2 (6 bases). The end of the DNA fits TRBJ2-5 better, so the J call may be wrong. Looked up from germline, CDR1 is SGHRS and CDR2 is YFSETQ. This CDR3 region has 15 residues. CDR3 in amino acids: CASSPSVAGMETQYF. CDR3 nucleotide sequence: TGCGCCAGCAGCCCTAGTGTCGCGGGGATGGAGACCCAGTACTTC.

The chain carries TRBV4-3 and TRBJ2-5; 9 positions agree with TRBD2. Germline V lookup: CDR1 LGHNA, CDR2 YSLEER. Losses at the gene ends were 2 bases for V and 5 bases for J; bases not matched to a gene: 6. This CDR3 has 15 amino acids. This CDR3 reads CASSQRPSGTETQYF. CDR3 in DNA: TGCGCCAGCAGCCAACGCCCTAGCGGGACTGAGACCCAGTACTTC.

This clonotype was detected only a few times. V gene TRBV12-3 or TRBV12-4 combines with J gene TRBJ2-7; weak D call: TRBD1 (6 bases). V was shortened by 4 bases and J by 4 bases, with 14 bases between the two germline ends. The CDR3 runs 14 residues. CDR3: CASSSAGQIYEQYF. CDR3 DNA: TGTGCCAGCAGTTCTGCCGGACAGATATACGAGCAGTACTTC.